Given below is one T cell receptor beta chain in context. Per the study methods: Amplification of reference gene primers provided the estimated nucleated cell counts. Sequencing used immunoSEQ multiplex PCR; TCRdb keeps in-frame clones, though not all of them. The V and J calls and clone size come from that table; D and trimming were worked out from the DNA. The profile covers 200,000 to 250,000 clones, with approximately 82% appearing a single time and 3.6% taken by the ten largest. These data come from a study of blood T cell repertoires in COVID-19. The wider study: The origin of the acute and convalescent COVID-19 samples was the United States, Italy and Spain. T cells, B-cell-depleted T cells, or PBMCs provided the cDNA or gDNA that served as material.

The CDR3 covers 12 residues. Trimming pared 5 bases from V and 2 bases from J, leaving 7 bases between. Germline V gives CDR1 KGHSH, CDR2 LQKENI. The rearrangement uses TRBV18 and TRBJ2-7; no clear D. The sequenced sample consisted of peripheral blood. The source is a woman older than 75 with acute or convalescent COVID-19. The CDR3 DNA is TGTGCCAGCTCAATAAGCACCTACGAGCAGTACTTC. It is translated as CASSISTYEQYF.